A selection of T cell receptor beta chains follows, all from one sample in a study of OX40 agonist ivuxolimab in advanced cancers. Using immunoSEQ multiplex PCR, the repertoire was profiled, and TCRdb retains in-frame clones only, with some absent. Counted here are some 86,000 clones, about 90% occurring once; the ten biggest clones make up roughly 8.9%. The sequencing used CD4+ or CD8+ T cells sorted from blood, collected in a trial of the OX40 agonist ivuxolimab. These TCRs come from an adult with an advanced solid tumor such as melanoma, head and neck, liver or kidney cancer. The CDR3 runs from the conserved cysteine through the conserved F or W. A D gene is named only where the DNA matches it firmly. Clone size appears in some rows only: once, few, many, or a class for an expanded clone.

CASSYGTGRTETQYF | TGCGCCAGCAGCTACGGGACAGGACGTACGGAGACCCAGTACTTC | TRBV5-1 | - | TRBD1 | TRBJ2-5
CASSVAGGKNIQYF | TGTGCCAGCAGTGTAGCGGGAGGGAAAAACATTCAGTACTTC | TRBV9 | - | TRBD2 | TRBJ2-4
CASSYSRGSEAAFF | TGTGCCAGCAGTTACTCGCGGGGCTCAGAGGCAGCTTTCTTT | TRBV6-6 | - | - | TRBJ1-1
CASSTTSDGWYLETQYF | TGTGCCAGCAGCACCACTAGCGACGGATGGTATTTGGAGACCCAGTACTTC | TRBV5-4 | - | TRBD2 | TRBJ2-5
CASSYLGPHEQYF | TGTGCCAGCAGTTATTTGGGTCCTCACGAGCAGTACTTC | TRBV6-5 | - | - | TRBJ2-7
CASSLVGIPTDTQYF | TGCGCCAGCAGCTTGGTTGGGATACCCACAGATACGCAGTATTTT | TRBV5-1 | - | - | TRBJ2-3
CASSDFRDQPQHF | TGTGCCAGCAGTGATTTCAGGGATCAGCCCCAGCATTTT | TRBV2 | - | - | TRBJ1-5
CASSASWGTGTFEGLTDTQYF | TGCGCCAGCAGCGCTTCCTGGGGGACAGGGACGTTTGAGGGCCTAACAGATACGCAGTATTTT | TRBV5-1 | - | TRBD1 | TRBJ2-3
CASSEGGAGANVLTF | TGTGCCAGCAGTGAAGGGGGCGCTGGGGCCAACGTCCTGACTTTC | TRBV6-1 | - | - | TRBJ2-6
CAWSVRGKRANQPQHF | TGTGCCTGGAGTGTACGGGGAAAGAGGGCCAATCAGCCCCAGCATTTT | TRBV30 | - | - | TRBJ1-5
CASSLSPPGRSYEQYF | TGTGCCAGCAGCCTATCCCCCCCCGGAAGGAGCTACGAGCAGTACTTC | TRBV11-3 | - | - | TRBJ2-7
CASKRTGNSYEQYF | TGTGCCAGCAAAAGGACAGGGAATTCCTACGAGCAGTACTTC | TRBV6-5 | once | TRBD1 | TRBJ2-7
CASTDTTYEQYF | TGTGCCAGCACGGACACAACCTACGAGCAGTACTTC | TRBV27 | - | - | TRBJ2-7
CASSVEPNNQPQHF | TGTGCCAGCAGCGTAGAACCAAATAATCAGCCCCAGCATTTT | TRBV9 | - | - | TRBJ1-5
CASSGGTASGNTIYF | TGTGCCAGCAGCGGGGGGACGGCCTCTGGAAACACCATATATTTT | TRBV9 | once | - | TRBJ1-3
CASSLTGYNSPLHF | TGTGCCAGCAGCTTGACAGGATATAATTCACCCCTCCACTTT | TRBV7-9 | once | - | TRBJ1-6
CASSMSEKAFF | TGTGCCAGTAGTATGTCTGAGAAAGCTTTCTTT | TRBV19 | - | - | TRBJ1-1
CASSLEQGDEKLFF | TGTGCCAGCAGCTTGGAACAGGGTGATGAAAAACTGTTTTTT | TRBV5-4 | once | - | TRBJ1-4
CASSLTGGGYTEAFF | TGTGCCAGCAGCTTAACGGGGGGAGGTTACACTGAAGCTTTCTTT | TRBV7-9 | - | - | TRBJ1-1
CASSYAPEKNTGELFF | TGCGCCAGCAGCTATGCCCCGGAGAAGAACACCGGGGAGCTGTTTTTT | TRBV5-1 | - | - | TRBJ2-2
CAKTGGTRTEAFF | TGTGCCAAGACAGGGGGTACAAGGACTGAAGCTTTCTTT | TRBV19 | - | TRBD1 | TRBJ1-1
CASSLGQGARYGQPQHF | TGTGCCAGCAGCTTGGGACAGGGGGCGCGTTACGGTCAGCCCCAGCATTTT | TRBV11-2 | - | TRBD1 | TRBJ1-5
CASSYIRTGELFF | TGTGCCAGCAGTTATATCCGCACCGGGGAGCTGTTTTTT | TRBV6-5 | - | - | TRBJ2-2
CASSHDTGELFF | TGTGCCAGCAGTCACGACACCGGGGAGCTGTTTTTT | TRBV6-6 | once | - | TRBJ2-2
CASSLKQGVREQYF | TGTGCCAGCAGTTTAAAGCAGGGGGTCCGGGAGCAGTACTTC | TRBV27 | - | TRBD1 | TRBJ2-7
CSVLNQGARDIQYF | TGCAGCGTTTTAAACCAGGGGGCGAGGGACATTCAGTACTTC | TRBV29-1 | - | TRBD1 | TRBJ2-4
CASSLRRGDTQYF | TGCGCCAGCAGCTTGCGTCGGGGAGATACGCAGTATTTT | TRBV5-1 | - | - | TRBJ2-3
CASGTGGDTGELFF | TGCGCCAGCGGGACAGGGGGCGACACCGGGGAGCTGTTTTTT | TRBV10-1 | - | TRBD1 | TRBJ2-2
CASSSMGFNEKLFF | TGTGCCAGCAGCTCCATGGGCTTTAATGAAAAACTGTTTTTT | TRBV5-8 | - | - | TRBJ1-4
CASSLDIRYGYTF | TGTGCCAGCAGCCTCGACATTAGGTATGGCTACACCTTC | TRBV13 | few | - | TRBJ1-2
CASSEGTGAGELFF | TGTGCCAGCAGTGAGGGGACAGGGGCCGGGGAGCTGTTTTTT | TRBV6-1 | few | TRBD1 | TRBJ2-2
CATAGSYTGELFF | TGCGCCACCGCAGGGAGCTACACCGGGGAGCTGTTTTTT | TRBV4-1 | - | - | TRBJ2-2
CASSPWTGSGEQYF | TGCGCCAGCAGCCCCTGGACAGGGAGCGGCGAGCAGTACTTC | TRBV5-1 | - | TRBD1 | TRBJ2-7
CASSSLAQLRDEQFF | TGTGCCAGCAGTTCCCTGGCGCAGTTAAGGGATGAGCAGTTCTTC | TRBV27 | - | - | TRBJ2-1
CASSDGGREAFF | TGTGCCAGCAGTGATGGTGGCCGAGAAGCTTTCTTT | TRBV6-4 | - | - | TRBJ1-1
CASSELWSISSYEQYF | TGTGCCAGCAGTGAATTATGGAGTATTAGCTCCTACGAGCAGTACTTC | TRBV25-1 | - | - | TRBJ2-7
CASIRRRGNNQPQHF | TGTGCCAGCATCAGGCGCAGAGGAAATAATCAGCCCCAGCATTTT | TRBV21-1 | once | - | TRBJ1-5
CASSLGNEQFF | TGTGCCAGCAGTCTAGGGAATGAGCAGTTCTTC | TRBV27 | - | - | TRBJ2-1
CASSSIKGPGEQYF | TGTGCCAGCAGCTCGATTAAGGGACCGGGGGAGCAGTACTTC | TRBV7-9 | - | - | TRBJ2-7
CASSSRRGPYNEQFF | TGTGCCAGCAGCTCAAGGCGGGGCCCCTACAATGAGCAGTTCTTC | TRBV11-3 | - | - | TRBJ2-1
CASSLAPGSSYEQYF | TGCGCCAGCAGCTTGGCTCCGGGGAGCTCCTACGAGCAGTACTTC | TRBV5-1 | - | - | TRBJ2-7
CAWERDITDEQYF | TGTGCCTGGGAGCGGGACATAACCGACGAGCAGTACTTC | TRBV30 | - | - | TRBJ2-7
CSVSVETQYF | TGCAGCGTTTCCGTCGAGACCCAGTACTTC | TRBV29-1 | - | - | TRBJ2-5
CAIARASGGGTQYF | TGTGCCATCGCTCGGGCTAGCGGGGGAGGGACCCAGTACTTC | TRBV10-3 | - | TRBD2 | TRBJ2-5
CASPSRAGTRETQYF | TGTGCCAGCCCTTCACGGGCGGGGACTCGAGAGACCCAGTACTTC | TRBV6-1 | - | - | TRBJ2-5
CAWTEGSNQPQHF | TGTGCCTGGACCGAGGGCAGCAATCAGCCCCAGCATTTT | TRBV30 | - | - | TRBJ1-5
CASSLSWNYEQYF | TGTGCCAGCAGTTTAAGCTGGAACTACGAGCAGTACTTC | TRBV27 | - | - | TRBJ2-7
CASSTVTGGTGELFF | TGTGCCAGCAGCACAGTAACAGGGGGCACCGGGGAGCTGTTTTTT | TRBV11-3 | - | TRBD1 | TRBJ2-2
CASSLEGYQTYSNQPQHF | TGTGCCAGCAGCTTAGAAGGATACCAGACTTATAGCAATCAGCCCCAGCATTTT | TRBV7-9 | - | - | TRBJ1-5
CAWSVAHLSGNTIYF | TGTGCCTGGAGTGTGGCCCACCTCTCTGGAAACACCATATATTTT | TRBV30 | - | - | TRBJ1-3
CASSPSGQGSTDTQYF | TGCGCCAGCAGCCCTTCGGGACAGGGGAGCACAGATACGCAGTATTTT | TRBV4-1 | - | TRBD1 | TRBJ2-3
CATSTGGGTEAFF | TGTGCCACCAGCACCGGCGGTGGCACTGAAGCTTTCTTT | TRBV15 | - | - | TRBJ1-1
CASSYPPGGNEQFF | TGTGCCAGCAGTTACCCCCCAGGGGGTAATGAGCAGTTCTTC | TRBV6-6 | - | TRBD1 | TRBJ2-1
CASRPEGGGTGELFF | TGTGCCAGCAGACCCGAGGGGGGTGGCACCGGGGAGCTGTTTTTT | TRBV6-4 | few | - | TRBJ2-2
CASSDTGGSGANVLTF | TGTGCCAGCAGTGACACAGGGGGCTCTGGGGCCAACGTCCTGACTTTC | TRBV6-4 | few | TRBD1 | TRBJ2-6
CASSPVEGTNYEQYF | TGTGCCAGCTCACCAGTGGAAGGTACTAACTACGAGCAGTACTTC | TRBV18 | few | - | TRBJ2-7
CASSPPARNYGYTF | TGTGCCAGCTCACCTCCGGCCAGAAACTATGGCTACACCTTC | TRBV18 | once | - | TRBJ1-2
CASSYSRLRPGEQYF | TGTGCCAGCAGTTACTCGAGACTCAGACCAGGCGAGCAGTACTTC | TRBV6-5 | - | - | TRBJ2-7